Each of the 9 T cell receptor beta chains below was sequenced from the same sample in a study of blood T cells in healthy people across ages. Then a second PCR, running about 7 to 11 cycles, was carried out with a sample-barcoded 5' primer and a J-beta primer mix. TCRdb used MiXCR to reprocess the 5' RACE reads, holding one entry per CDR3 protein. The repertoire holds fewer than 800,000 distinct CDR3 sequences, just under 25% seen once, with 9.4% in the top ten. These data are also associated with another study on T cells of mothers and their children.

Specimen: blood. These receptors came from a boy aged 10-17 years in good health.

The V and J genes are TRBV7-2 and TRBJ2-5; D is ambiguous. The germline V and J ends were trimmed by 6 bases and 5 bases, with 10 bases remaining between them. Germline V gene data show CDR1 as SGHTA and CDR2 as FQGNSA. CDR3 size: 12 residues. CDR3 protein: CASRPYWETQYF. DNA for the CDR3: TGTGCCAGCAGACCATACTGGGAGACCCAGTACTTC.

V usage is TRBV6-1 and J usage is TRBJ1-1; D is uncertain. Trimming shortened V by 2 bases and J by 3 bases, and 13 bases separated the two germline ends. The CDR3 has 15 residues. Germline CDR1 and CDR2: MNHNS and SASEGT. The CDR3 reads CASSESWAGHTEAFF. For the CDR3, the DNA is TGTGCCAGCAGTGAATCTTGGGCCGGACACACTGAAGCTTTCTTT.

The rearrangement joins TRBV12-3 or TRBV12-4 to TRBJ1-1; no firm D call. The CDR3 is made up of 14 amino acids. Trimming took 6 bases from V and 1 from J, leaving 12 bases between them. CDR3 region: CASSPQAENTEAFF. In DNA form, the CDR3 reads TGTGCCAGCAGCCCCCAGGCCGAGAACACTGAAGCTTTCTTT.

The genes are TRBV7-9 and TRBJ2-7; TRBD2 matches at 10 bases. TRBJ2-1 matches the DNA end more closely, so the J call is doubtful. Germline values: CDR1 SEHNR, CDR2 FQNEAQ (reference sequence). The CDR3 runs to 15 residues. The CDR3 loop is CASSPTSGITNEQFF. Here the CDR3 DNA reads TGTGCCAGCAGTCCAACTAGCGGGATAACCAATGAGCAGTTCTTC.

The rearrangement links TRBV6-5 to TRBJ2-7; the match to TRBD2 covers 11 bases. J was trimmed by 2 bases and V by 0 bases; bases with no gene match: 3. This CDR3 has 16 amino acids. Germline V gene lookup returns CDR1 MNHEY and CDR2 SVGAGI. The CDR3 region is CASSYSGTSGPYEQYF. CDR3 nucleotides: TGTGCCAGCAGTTACTCAGGGACTAGCGGACCCTACGAGCAGTACTTC.

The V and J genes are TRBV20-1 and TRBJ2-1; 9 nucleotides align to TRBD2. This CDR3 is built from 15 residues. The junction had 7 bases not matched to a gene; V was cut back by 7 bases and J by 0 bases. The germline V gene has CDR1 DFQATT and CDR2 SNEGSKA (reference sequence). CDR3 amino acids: CSGTSGLYSYNEQFF. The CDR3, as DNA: TGCAGTGGAACTAGCGGGCTCTACTCCTACAATGAGCAGTTCTTC.

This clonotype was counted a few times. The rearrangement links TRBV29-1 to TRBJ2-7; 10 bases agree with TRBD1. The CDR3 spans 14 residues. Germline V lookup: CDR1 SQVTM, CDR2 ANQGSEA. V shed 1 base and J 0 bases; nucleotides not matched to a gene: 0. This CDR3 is CSVEGTGGSYEQYF. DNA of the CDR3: TGCAGCGTTGAAGGGACAGGGGGCTCCTACGAGCAGTACTTC.

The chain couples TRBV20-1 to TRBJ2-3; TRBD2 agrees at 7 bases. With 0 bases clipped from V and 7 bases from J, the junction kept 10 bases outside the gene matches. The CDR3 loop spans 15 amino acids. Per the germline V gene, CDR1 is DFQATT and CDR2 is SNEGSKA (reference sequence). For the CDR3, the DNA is TGCAGTGCTAGAGAGGCGGGGGATATCTCAAATACGCAGTATTTT. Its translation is CSAREAGDISNTQYF.

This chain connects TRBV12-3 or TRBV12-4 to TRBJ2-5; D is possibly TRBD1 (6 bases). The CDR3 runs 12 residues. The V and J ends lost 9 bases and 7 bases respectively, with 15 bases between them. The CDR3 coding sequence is TGTGCCAGTGGACAGAACGGGCGGACCCAGTACTTC. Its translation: CASGQNGRTQYF.